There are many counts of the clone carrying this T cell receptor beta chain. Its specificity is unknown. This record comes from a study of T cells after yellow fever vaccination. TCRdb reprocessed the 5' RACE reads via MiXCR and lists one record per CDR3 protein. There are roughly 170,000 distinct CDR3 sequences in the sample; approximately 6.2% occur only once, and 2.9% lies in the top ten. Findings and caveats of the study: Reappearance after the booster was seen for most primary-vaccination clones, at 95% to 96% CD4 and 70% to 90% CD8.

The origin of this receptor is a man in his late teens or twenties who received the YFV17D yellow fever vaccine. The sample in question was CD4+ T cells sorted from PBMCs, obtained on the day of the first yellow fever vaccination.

CDR3 sequence: CASSFGYNEQFF. In nucleotides, the CDR3 is TGTGCCAGCAGCTTCGGCTACAATGAGCAGTTCTTC. The V call is TRBV7-2, the J call TRBJ2-1; D remains ambiguous. Germline loops: CDR1 SGHTA, CDR2 FQGNSA. The CDR3 spans 12 residues. V lost 3 bases to trimming and J lost 3 bases, with 3 bases between them. Combining the CDR3 with reference TRBV7-2 and TRBJ2-1 gives the whole variable domain GAGVSQSPSNKVTEKGKDVELRCDPISGHTALYWYRQSLGQGLEFLIYFQGNSAPDKSGLPSDRFSAERTGGSVSTLTIQRTQQEDSAVYLCASSFGYNEQFFGPGTRLTVL.